What follows are 17 T cell receptor beta chains derived from one specimen sequenced in a study of blood T cell repertoires in COVID-19 (dated by TCRdb to about 2020). Libraries were constructed by the immunoSEQ multiplex PCR assay. The source is immuneACCESS, and TCRdb retained only in-frame sequences with V and J called. Part of the clones is not carried over; for the studies checked, unresolved V genes explain less than half of this, and the remainder is unexplained. Within this sample are fewer than 45,000 clones, with about 91% of them counted one time only. In total, the top ten clones hold 15% to 18% of the sample. The sequenced sample consisted of peripheral blood. The origin of the receptors is a woman aged 25 to 39 in a cohort sampled during active COVID-19.

The CDR3 DNA reads as TGTGCCAGCAGCTTTTCTGGCGGGGCCTACGAGCAGTACTTC. This codes for CASSFSGGAYEQYF. The J gene is TRBJ2-7, the V gene TRBV11-3; D is possibly TRBD2 (6 bases). CDR3 length: 14 amino acids. V was pared by 3 bases and J by 2 bases, with 11 bases between. Germline CDR1 SGHNT, CDR2 YENEEA.

The chain has TRBV7-6 and TRBJ2-3, with D maybe TRBD2 (5 bases). This CDR3 comprises 17 residues. Per germline, CDR1 SGHVS and CDR2 FNYEAQ. V was trimmed by 1 base and J by 0 bases, leaving 14 bases between them. CDR3 loop: CASSLGVLASSTDTQYF. Written as DNA, the CDR3 is TGTGCCAGCAGCTTAGGAGTCCTAGCTTCGAGCACAGATACGCAGTATTTT.

The CDR3 DNA reads TGTGCCAGCAGCCCCGGACTAGCGGGAGGATCGTCCTACAATGAGCAGTTCTTC. Translated, it gives CASSPGLAGGSSYNEQFF. This chain joins TRBV7-9 and TRBJ2-1; TRBD2 matches at 14 bases. V trimming: 5 bases; J trimming: 1 base; junction bases outside the gene matches: 7. The CDR3 consists of 18 residues. In germline, CDR1 is SEHNR, CDR2 FQNEAQ (reference sequence).

The chain joins TRBV6-5 to TRBJ1-1; D is undetermined. Germline CDR1 reads MNHEY; CDR2 reads SVGAGI. The germline V and J ends were trimmed by 6 bases and 3 bases, with 5 bases remaining between them. The CDR3 has 11 amino acids. The CDR3: CASRGHTEAFF. The CDR3 DNA reads as TGTGCCAGCAGGGGCCACACTGAAGCTTTCTTT.

This chain links TRBV7-9 with TRBJ2-1; weak D call: TRBD2 (6 bases). This CDR3 has 13 amino acids. Germline CDR1 reads SEHNR; CDR2 reads FQNEAQ (reference sequence). With 5 bases removed from V and 5 bases from J, the gap between germline ends came to 10 bases. CDR3 amino acids: CASSAAGNNEQFF. Written as DNA, the CDR3 is TGTGCCAGCAGCGCCGCGGGAAACAATGAGCAGTTCTTC. Using reference TRBV7-9 and TRBJ2-1 for the parts outside the CDR3, the full variable domain is DTGVSQNPRHKITKRGQNVTFRCDPISEHNRLYWYRQTLGQGPEFLTYFQNEAQLEKSRLLSDRFSAERPKGSFSTLEIQRTEQGDSAMYLCASSAAGNNEQFFGPGTRLTVL.

The gene calls are TRBV6-5 and TRBJ1-4; D is ambiguous. V lost 8 bases and J 1 base, leaving 11 bases between the germline ends. The CDR3 spans 14 residues. Per germline, CDR1 MNHEY and CDR2 SVGAGI. The CDR3 region has the DNA TGTGCCAGCGGCCAGATTGGAACTAATGAAAAACTGTTTTTT. As protein: CASGQIGTNEKLFF.

This chain links TRBV6-2 or TRBV6-3 with TRBJ1-1; TRBD1 aligns across 7 bases. This CDR3 contains 13 residues. Per the germline V gene, CDR1 is MNHEY and CDR2 is SVGEGT. V lost 6 bases and J lost 6; bases outside the gene matches: 7. As DNA, the CDR3 is TGTGCCAGCAGCCAGACAGGGATGGCTGAAGCTTTCTTT. Its translation: CASSQTGMAEAFF.

The V and J genes are TRBV18 and TRBJ1-1, with D possibly TRBD1 on 5 matching bases. CDR1 is KGHSH, CDR2 LQKENI, per germline. The CDR3 length is 15 residues. The germline V and J ends were trimmed by 1 base and 0 bases, with 9 bases remaining between them. DNA of the CDR3: TGTGCCAGCTCACCACTGCGGGGCTTGAACACTGAAGCTTTCTTT. It is translated as CASSPLRGLNTEAFF. The whole variable domain, remainder taken from reference TRBV18 and TRBJ1-1, is NAGVMQNPRHLVRRRGQEARLRCSPMKGHSHVYWYRQLPEEGLKFMVYLQKENIIDESGMPKERFSAEFPKEGPSILRIQQVVRGDSAAYFCASSPLRGLNTEAFFGQGTRLTVV.

The rearrangement joins TRBV7-2 to TRBJ2-7, with a possible D match to TRBD1 (5 bases). This CDR3 is 13 amino acids long. Between the trimmed V and J ends, which lost 5 bases and 3 bases, there was a span of 11 bases. The germline V gene encodes CDR1 SGHTA and CDR2 FQGNSA. DNA of the CDR3: TGTGCCAGCAGCCTCTCGACAGTCTACGAGCAGTACTTC. Its translation is CASSLSTVYEQYF.

The chain recombines TRBV14 with TRBJ1-3; tentative D call: TRBD1 (6 bases). CDR1 and CDR2 from the germline V gene are SGHDN and FVKESK. The CDR3 runs to 14 residues. Trimming took off 4 bases at V and 1 base at J, with 8 bases between the two ends. DNA for the CDR3: TGTGCCAGCAGCCGGGACATTTCTGGAAACACCATATATTTT. This sequence encodes CASSRDISGNTIYF.

This clone was recorded once. This sequence joins TRBV5-5 and TRBJ1-3, with D uncertain. Germline-derived CDR1 and CDR2 are SGHKS and YYEKEE (reference sequence). This CDR3 spans 13 amino acids. The V end lost 3 bases, the J end lost 7 bases, and 11 bases lay between the germline ends. The CDR3 region is CASSSDFRNTIYF. DNA of the CDR3: TGTGCCAGCAGCTCCGATTTTCGGAACACCATATATTTT.

The V call is TRBV6-2 or TRBV6-3, the J call TRBJ2-7; 7 bases match TRBD1. Germline CDR1 and CDR2: MNHEY and SVGEGT. This CDR3 is 15 amino acids long. The V segment lost 0 bases and the J segment 1 base; nucleotides outside the gene matches: 3. The CDR3 region is CASSYSQGESYEQYF. The CDR3, as DNA: TGTGCCAGCAGTTACTCTCAGGGGGAATCCTACGAGCAGTACTTC.

This chain joins TRBV15 and TRBJ1-4, with 8 bases that match TRBD1. This CDR3 is 17 amino acids long. V lost 3 bases to trimming and J lost 0 bases; unmatched junction nucleotides: 6. Germline V CDR1 and CDR2: LNHNV, YYDKDF (reference sequence). CDR3 region: CATSRNRGRATNEKLFF. The CDR3 coding sequence is TGTGCCACCAGCAGGAACAGGGGGAGGGCAACTAATGAAAAACTGTTTTTT. Variable domain in full (rest from reference TRBV15 and TRBJ1-4): DAMVIQNPRYQVTQFGKPVTLSCSQTLNHNVMYWYQQKSSQAPKLLFHYYDKDFNNEADTPDNFQSRRPNTSFCFLDIRSPGLGDTAMYLCATSRNRGRATNEKLFFGSGTQLSVL.

V gene TRBV6-6 combines with J gene TRBJ2-2; D not certain. The V and J ends lost 2 bases and 3 bases respectively, with 4 bases between them. This CDR3 spans 13 amino acids. CDR1 and CDR2 (germline): MNHNY, SVGAGI (reference sequence). The chain's CDR3 is CASSYPDTGELFF. DNA for the CDR3: TGTGCCAGCAGTTACCCCGACACCGGGGAGCTGTTTTTT.

This clone was seen only once. This chain links TRBV10-3 with TRBJ2-5; the D is unclear. The ends were cut back, 3 bases at V and 2 bases at J, with 10 bases in the middle. Germline assignment: CDR1 ENHRY and CDR2 SYGVKD. The CDR3 totals 14 residues. The CDR3 DNA is TGTGCCATCAGTGAAGGTAGCCTTCAAGAGACCCAGTACTTC. Protein product: CAISEGSLQETQYF.

V usage is TRBV24-1 and J usage is TRBJ2-7; TRBD1 matches 7 bases. The length of the CDR3 is 16 residues. V shed 5 bases and J 2 bases; nucleotides not matched to a gene: 11. Germline CDR1 KGHDR, CDR2 SFDVKD. DNA of the CDR3: TGTGCCACCAGTGGTAAACAGGGGAAAGCCCCCTACGAGCAGTACTTC. This codes for CATSGKQGKAPYEQYF.

The V and J genes are TRBV10-3 and TRBJ2-7, with 8 bases identical to TRBD2. The CDR3 totals 13 residues. The V gene's germline CDR1 is ENHRY and CDR2 SYGVKD. V lost 4 bases to trimming and J lost 6 bases; unmatched junction nucleotides: 5. CDR3 in DNA: TGTGCCATCAGTGTAGGACTAGCTACCGAGCAGTACTTC. Its translation: CAISVGLATEQYF.